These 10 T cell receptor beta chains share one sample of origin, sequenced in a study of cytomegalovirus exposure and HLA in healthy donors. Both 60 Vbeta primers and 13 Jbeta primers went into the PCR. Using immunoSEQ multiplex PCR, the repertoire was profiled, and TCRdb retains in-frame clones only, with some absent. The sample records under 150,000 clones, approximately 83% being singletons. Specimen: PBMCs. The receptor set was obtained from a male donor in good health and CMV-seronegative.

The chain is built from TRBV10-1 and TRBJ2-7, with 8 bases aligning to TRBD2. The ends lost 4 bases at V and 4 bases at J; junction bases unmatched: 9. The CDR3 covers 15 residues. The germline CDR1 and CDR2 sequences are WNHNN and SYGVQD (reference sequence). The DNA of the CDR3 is TGCGCCAGCAGTGCAGGAGCGGGAGTAGGATACGAGCAGTACTTC. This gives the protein CASSAGAGVGYEQYF.

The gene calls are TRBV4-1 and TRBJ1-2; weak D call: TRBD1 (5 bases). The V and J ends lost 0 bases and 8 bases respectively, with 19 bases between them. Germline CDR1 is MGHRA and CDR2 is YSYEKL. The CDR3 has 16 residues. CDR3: CASSQDGQGFVRGYTF. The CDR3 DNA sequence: TGCGCCAGCAGCCAAGATGGCCAGGGATTCGTTCGGGGCTACACCTTC.

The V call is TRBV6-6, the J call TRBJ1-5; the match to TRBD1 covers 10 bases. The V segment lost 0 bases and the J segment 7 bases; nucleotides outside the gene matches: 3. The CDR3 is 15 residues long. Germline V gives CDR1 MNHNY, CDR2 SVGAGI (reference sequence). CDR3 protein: CASSYSTGGRQPQHF. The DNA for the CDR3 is TGTGCCAGCAGTTACTCGACAGGGGGCCGGCAGCCCCAGCATTTT.

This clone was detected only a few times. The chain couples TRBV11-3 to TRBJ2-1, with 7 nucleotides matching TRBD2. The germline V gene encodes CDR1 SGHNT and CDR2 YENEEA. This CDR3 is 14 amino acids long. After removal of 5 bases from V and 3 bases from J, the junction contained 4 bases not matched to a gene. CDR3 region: CASSALAVYNEQFF. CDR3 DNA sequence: TGTGCCAGCAGCGCCCTAGCGGTCTACAATGAGCAGTTCTTC.

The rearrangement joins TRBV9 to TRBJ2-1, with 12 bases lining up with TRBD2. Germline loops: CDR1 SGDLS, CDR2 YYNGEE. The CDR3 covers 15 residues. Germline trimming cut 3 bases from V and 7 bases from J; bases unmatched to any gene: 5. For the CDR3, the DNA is TGTGCCAGCAGCGGCCGGACTAGCGGGGAAAATGAGCAGTTCTTC. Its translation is CASSGRTSGENEQFF.

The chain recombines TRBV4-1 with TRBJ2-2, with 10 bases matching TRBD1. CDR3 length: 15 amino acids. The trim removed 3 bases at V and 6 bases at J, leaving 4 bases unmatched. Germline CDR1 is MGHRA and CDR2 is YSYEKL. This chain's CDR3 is CASSQGQGRPGELFF. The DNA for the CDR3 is TGCGCCAGCAGCCAGGGACAGGGGAGGCCCGGGGAGCTGTTTTTT.

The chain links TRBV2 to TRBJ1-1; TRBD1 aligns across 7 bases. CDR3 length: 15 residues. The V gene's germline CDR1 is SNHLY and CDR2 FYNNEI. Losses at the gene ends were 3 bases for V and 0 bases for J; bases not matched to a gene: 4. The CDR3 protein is CASSEGRGMNTEAFF. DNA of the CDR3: TGTGCCAGCAGTGAGGGCAGGGGGATGAACACTGAAGCTTTCTTT. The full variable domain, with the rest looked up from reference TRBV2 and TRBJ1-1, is EPEVTQTPSHQVTQMGQEVILRCVPISNHLYFYWYRQILGQKVEFLVSFYNNEISEKSEIFDDQFSVERPDGSNFTLKIRSTKLEDSAMYFCASSEGRGMNTEAFFGQGTRLTVV.

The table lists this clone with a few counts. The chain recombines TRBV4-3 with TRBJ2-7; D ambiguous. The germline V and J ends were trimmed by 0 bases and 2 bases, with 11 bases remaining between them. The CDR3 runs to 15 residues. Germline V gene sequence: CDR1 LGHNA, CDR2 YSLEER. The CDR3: CASSQERSFAYEQYF. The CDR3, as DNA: TGCGCCAGCAGCCAAGAACGGTCGTTCGCCTACGAGCAGTACTTC.

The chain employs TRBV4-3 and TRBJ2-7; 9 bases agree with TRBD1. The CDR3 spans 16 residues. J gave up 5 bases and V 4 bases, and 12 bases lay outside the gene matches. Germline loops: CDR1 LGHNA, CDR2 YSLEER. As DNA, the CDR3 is TGCGCCAGCAGCCCCGCGATTGGGACAGGGCTCAACGAGCAGTACTTC. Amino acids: CASSPAIGTGLNEQYF.

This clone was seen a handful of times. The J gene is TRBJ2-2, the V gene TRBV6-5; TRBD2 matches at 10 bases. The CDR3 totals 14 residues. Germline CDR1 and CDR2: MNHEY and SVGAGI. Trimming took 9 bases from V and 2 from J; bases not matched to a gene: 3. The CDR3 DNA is TGTGCCAGTGGGACTAGCGCTAACACCGGGGAGCTGTTTTTT. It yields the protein CASGTSANTGELFF.